The clone carrying this T cell receptor (beta chain) appeared many times. Its specificity is unknown. The sample is drawn from a study of HIV-infected patients and healthy controls. Findings and limits, study-wide: No HLA typing of donors was done in this study. MAIT alpha-chain CDR3s were frequent in healthy controls, depleted in HIV+.

This CDR3 spans 12 amino acids. In germline, CDR1 is DFQATT, CDR2 SNEGSKA (reference sequence). V lost 6 bases and J lost 4, with 12 bases in between. About 500 ng RNA was reverse transcribed with alpha and beta constant-region primers. Alpha and beta chain libraries were made separately by chain-specific third strand synthesis with multiplexing indices. After a brief PCR adding P5, P7 and a second index, roughly 24 amplification cycles followed. TCRdb ran MiXCR on the 5' RACE reads and lists one entry per CDR3 protein. The sample carries about 10,000 distinct CDR3 sequences, roughly 5.6% recorded once. Antiretroviral therapy had run roughly three months, about 14 weeks, before follow-up blood collection. All unsorted peripheral T cells were captured because whole blood was used without fractionation.

Here the sequenced sample was blood, taken during antiretroviral therapy. The chain uses TRBV20-1 and TRBJ1-1; unclear D gene. This receptor was identified in an adult with HIV infection. The donor label of this sample is uncertain. DNA for the CDR3: TGCAGTGCCTCGGACCGGGCCACTGAAGCTTTCTTT. Protein: CSASDRATEAFF.